This T cell receptor (beta chain) was captured by sequencing in a study of T cell repertoires in cytomegalovirus infection. TCRdb re-analysed the reads in MiXCR, keeping a single row per CDR3 protein. Of roughly 230,000 distinct CDR3 sequences listed, over 15% are singletons. V dropped 0 bases and J dropped 5 bases, with 7 bases sitting between them. Looked up from germline, CDR1 is SQVTM and CDR2 is ANQGSEA. The CDR3 spans 13 residues. The sequencing input was CD8+ T cells from PBMCs. The origin of this receptor is a human donor in good health (CMV status not recorded). Some clones in this sample may be carry-over from other donors' samples. V and J are TRBV29-1 and TRBJ2-2, with no clear D. CDR3 protein: CSVEDTNTGELFF. The CDR3 DNA sequence: TGCAGCGTTGAAGATACCAATACCGGGGAGCTGTTTTTT.